This T cell receptor beta chain is from a study of metastatic and nonmetastatic thyroid tumors. Looking at the study overall: Across peripheral blood and tumor or nodule tissue samples taken from malignant and benign thyroid patients, the repertoires were compared with one another. Overall study results and limits: It was reportedly found that TCR beta diversity was significantly higher in malignant thyroid tumors than in benign nodules, a difference seen in both blood and tumor samples.

Prior to thyroid surgery, none of the patients had received any treatment. There are 14 residues in the CDR3. V was pared by 4 bases and J by 7 bases, with 8 bases of the junction left unmatched. Germline V CDR1 and CDR2: MGHRA, YSYEKL. As handled by the study authors: What underpinned the distant-metastasis classifier for papillary thyroid cancer was the set of CDR3 differences across clinicopathological groups. TCRdb re-clonotyped the PCR reads through MiXCR. The authors' filters were not applied to this entry. The table includes fewer than 25,000 clones, less than 30% detected once. This clone was seen many times. Its antigen is not known.

V is TRBV4-1 and J is TRBJ1-1, with 8 bases aligning to TRBD1. This TCR was sampled from a male donor with papillary thyroid cancer or a benign thyroid nodule (not recorded which). Some clones in this sample may be carry-over from other donors' samples. What was sequenced was blood. This CDR3 reads CASSRGQGDGEAFF. The CDR3 coding sequence is TGCGCCAGCAGCCGTGGACAGGGTGACGGTGAAGCTTTCTTT.